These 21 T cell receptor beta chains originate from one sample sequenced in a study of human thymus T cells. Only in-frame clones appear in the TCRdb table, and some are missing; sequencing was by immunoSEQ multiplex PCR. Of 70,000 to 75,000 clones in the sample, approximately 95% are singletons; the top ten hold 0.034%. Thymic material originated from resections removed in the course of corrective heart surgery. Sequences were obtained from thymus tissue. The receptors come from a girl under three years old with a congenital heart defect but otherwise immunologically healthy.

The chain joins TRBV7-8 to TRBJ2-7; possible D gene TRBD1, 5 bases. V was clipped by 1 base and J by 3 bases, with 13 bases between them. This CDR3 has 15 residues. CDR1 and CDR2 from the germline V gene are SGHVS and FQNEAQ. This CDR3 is CASSLGTGQDYEQYF. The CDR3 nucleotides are TGTGCCAGCAGCTTAGGCACAGGTCAGGACTACGAGCAGTACTTC.

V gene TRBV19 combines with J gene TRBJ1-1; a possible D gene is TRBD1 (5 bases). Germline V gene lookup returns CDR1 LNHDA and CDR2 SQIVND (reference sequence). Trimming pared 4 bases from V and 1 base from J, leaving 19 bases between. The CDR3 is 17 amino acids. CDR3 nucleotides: TGTGCCAGTAGTACGGGGGTCTGGCGGACTGGGAACACTGAAGCTTTCTTT. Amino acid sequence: CASSTGVWRTGNTEAFF.

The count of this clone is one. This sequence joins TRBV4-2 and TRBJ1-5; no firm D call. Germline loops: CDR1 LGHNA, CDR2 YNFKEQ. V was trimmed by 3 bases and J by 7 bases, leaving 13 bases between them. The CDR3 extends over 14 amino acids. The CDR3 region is CASSQDGPPQPQHF. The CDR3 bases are TGTGCCAGCAGCCAGGACGGACCACCACAGCCCCAGCATTTT.

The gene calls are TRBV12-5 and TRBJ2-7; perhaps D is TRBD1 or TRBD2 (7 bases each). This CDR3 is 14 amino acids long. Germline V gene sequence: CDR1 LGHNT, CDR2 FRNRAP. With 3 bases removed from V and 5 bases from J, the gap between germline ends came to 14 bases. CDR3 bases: TGTGCTAGTGGTTTAGTGCAGGGGGGGGACGAGCAGTACTTC. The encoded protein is CASGLVQGGDEQYF. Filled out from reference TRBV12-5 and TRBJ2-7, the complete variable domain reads DARVTQTPRHKVTEMGQEVTMRCQPILGHNTVFWYRQTMMQGLELLAYFRNRAPLDDSGMPKDRFSAEMPDATLATLKIQPSEPRDSAVYFCASGLVQGGDEQYFGPGTRLTVT.

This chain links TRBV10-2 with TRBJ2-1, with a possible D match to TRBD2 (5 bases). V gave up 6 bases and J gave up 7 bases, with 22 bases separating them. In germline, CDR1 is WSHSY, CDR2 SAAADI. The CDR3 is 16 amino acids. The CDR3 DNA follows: TGCGCCAGCAGGGGGAGAATGAATAAGCGACCGAATGAGCAGTTCTTC. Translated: CASRGRMNKRPNEQFF.

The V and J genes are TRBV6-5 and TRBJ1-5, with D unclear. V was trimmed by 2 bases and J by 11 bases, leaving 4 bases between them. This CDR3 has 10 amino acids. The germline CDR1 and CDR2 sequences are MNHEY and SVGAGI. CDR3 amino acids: CASSYASQHF. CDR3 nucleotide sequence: TGTGCCAGCAGTTACGCGTCCCAGCATTTT.

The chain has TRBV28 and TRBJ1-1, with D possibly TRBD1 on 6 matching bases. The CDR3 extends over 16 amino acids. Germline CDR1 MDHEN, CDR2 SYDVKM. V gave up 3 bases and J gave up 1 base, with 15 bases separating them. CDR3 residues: CASSFTGDTPNTEAFF. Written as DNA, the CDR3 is TGTGCCAGCAGTTTTACGGGGGACACACCGAACACTGAAGCTTTCTTT.

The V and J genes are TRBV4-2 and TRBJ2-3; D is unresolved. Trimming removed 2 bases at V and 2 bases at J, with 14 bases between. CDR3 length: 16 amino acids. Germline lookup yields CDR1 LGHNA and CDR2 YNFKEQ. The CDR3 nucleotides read TGTGCCAGCAGCCAACGAGGTGCGACCGACACAGATACGCAGTATTTT. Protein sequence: CASSQRGATDTDTQYF.

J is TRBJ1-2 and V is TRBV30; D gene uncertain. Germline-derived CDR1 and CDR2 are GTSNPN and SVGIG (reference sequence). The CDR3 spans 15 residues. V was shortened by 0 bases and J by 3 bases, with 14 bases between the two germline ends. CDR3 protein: CAWSVIQPPYYGYTF. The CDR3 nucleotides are TGTGCCTGGAGTGTAATCCAACCCCCCTACTATGGCTACACCTTC.

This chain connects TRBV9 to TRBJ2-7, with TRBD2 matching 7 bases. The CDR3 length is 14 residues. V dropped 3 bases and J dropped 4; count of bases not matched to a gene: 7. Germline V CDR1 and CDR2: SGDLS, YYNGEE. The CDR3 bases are TGTGCCAGCAGCGCGGACGGACTAGAGTACGAGCAGTACTTC. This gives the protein CASSADGLEYEQYF.

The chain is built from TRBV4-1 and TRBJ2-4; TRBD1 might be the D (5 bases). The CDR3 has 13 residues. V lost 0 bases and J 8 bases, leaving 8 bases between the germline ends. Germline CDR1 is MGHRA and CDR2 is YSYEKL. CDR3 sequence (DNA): TGCGCCAGCAGCCAAGACAGGGTGGACATTCAGTACTTC. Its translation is CASSQDRVDIQYF.

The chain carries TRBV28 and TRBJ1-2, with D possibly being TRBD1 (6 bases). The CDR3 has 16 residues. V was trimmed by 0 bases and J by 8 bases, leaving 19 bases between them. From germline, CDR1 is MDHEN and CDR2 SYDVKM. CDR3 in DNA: TGTGCCAGCAGTTTATGGTCTTCTGGGAGGGGGAACGGCTACACCTTC. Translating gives CASSLWSSGRGNGYTF.

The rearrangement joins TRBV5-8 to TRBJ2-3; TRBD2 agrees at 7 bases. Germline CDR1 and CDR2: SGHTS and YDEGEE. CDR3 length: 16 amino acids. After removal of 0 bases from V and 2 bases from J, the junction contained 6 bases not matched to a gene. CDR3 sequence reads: CASSLVPSGPTDTQYF. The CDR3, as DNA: TGTGCCAGCAGCTTGGTCCCTAGCGGTCCCACAGATACGCAGTATTTT.

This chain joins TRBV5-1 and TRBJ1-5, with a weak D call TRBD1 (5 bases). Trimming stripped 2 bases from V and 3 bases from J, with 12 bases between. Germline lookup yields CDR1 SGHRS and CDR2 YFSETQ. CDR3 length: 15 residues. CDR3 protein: CASSFGDAYNQPQHF. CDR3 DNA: TGCGCCAGCAGCTTTGGGGACGCCTACAATCAGCCCCAGCATTTT.

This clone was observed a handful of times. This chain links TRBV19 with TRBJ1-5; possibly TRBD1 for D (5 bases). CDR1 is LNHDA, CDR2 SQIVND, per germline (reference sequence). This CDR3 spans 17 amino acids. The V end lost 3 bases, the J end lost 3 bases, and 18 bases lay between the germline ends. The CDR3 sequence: CASSMGDLEETNQPQHF. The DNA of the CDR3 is TGTGCCAGTAGTATGGGGGATCTGGAGGAGACCAATCAGCCCCAGCATTTT.

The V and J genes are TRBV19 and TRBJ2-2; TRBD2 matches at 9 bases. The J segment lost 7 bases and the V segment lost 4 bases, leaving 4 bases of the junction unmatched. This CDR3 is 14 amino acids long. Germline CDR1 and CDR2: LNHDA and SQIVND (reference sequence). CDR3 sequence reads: CASSSGTSNGELFF. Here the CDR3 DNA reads TGTGCCAGTAGTAGCGGGACTAGCAACGGGGAGCTGTTTTTT. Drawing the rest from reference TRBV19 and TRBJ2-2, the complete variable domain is DGGITQSPKYLFRKEGQNVTLSCEQNLNHDAMYWYRQDPGQGLRLIYYSQIVNDFQKGDIAEGYSVSREKKESFPLTVTSAQKNPTAFYLCASSSGTSNGELFFGEGSRLTVL.

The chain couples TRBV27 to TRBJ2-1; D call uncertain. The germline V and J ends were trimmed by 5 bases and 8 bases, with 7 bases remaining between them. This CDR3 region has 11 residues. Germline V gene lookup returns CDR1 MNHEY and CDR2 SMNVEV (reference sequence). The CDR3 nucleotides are TGTGCCAGCAGTGGATGGGATGAGCAGTTCTTC. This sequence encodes CASSGWDEQFF.

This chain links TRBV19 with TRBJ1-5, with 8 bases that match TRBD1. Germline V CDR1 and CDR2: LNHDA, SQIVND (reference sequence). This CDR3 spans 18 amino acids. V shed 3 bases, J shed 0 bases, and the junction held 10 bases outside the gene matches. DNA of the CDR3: TGTGCCAGTAGTATCGTGGACAGGGATGTTTATAGCAATCAGCCCCAGCATTTT. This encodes CASSIVDRDVYSNQPQHF. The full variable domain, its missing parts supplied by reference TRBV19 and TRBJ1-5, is DGGITQSPKYLFRKEGQNVTLSCEQNLNHDAMYWYRQDPGQGLRLIYYSQIVNDFQKGDIAEGYSVSREKKESFPLTVTSAQKNPTAFYLCASSIVDRDVYSNQPQHFGDGTRLSIL.

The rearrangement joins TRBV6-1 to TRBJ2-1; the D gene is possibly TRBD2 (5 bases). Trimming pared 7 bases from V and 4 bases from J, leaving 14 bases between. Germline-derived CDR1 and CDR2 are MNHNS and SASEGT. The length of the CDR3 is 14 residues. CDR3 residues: CASTSSEGYNEQFF. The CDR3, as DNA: TGTGCCAGCACCTCGAGCGAGGGATACAATGAGCAGTTCTTC.

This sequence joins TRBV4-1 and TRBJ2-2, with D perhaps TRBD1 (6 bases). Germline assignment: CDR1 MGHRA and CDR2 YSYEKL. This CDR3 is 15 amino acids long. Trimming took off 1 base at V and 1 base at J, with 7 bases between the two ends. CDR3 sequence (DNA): TGCGCCAGCAGCCAAGCACAGGGGAACACCGGGGAGCTGTTTTTT. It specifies CASSQAQGNTGELFF.

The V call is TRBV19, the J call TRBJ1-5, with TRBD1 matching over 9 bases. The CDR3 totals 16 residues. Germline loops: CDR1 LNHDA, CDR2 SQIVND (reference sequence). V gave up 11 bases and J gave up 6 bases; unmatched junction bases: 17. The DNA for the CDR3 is TGTGCCGTCGGGACAGGGAATCACCCTTACGGTCAGCCCCAGCATTTT. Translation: CAVGTGNHPYGQPQHF.